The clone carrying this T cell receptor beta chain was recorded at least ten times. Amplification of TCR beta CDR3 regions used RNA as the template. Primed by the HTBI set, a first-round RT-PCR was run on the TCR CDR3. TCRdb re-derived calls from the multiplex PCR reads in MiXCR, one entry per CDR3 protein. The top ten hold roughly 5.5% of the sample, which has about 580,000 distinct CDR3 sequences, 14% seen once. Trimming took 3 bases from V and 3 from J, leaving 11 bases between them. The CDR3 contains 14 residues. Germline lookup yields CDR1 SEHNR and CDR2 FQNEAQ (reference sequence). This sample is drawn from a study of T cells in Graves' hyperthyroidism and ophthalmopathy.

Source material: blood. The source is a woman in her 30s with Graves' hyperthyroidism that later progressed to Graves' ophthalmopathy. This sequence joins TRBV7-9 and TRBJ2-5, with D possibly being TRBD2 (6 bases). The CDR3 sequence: CASSFPRGEETQYF. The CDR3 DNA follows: TGTGCCAGCAGCTTCCCCCGCGGGGAAGAGACCCAGTACTTC.